This T cell receptor (beta chain) stems from a study of T cells of healthy individuals. TCRdb reprocessed the 5' RACE reads with MiXCR, giving one entry per CDR3 protein. Seen here are about 96,000 distinct CDR3 sequences, about 16% observed once, and the top ten hold 6.2%. The CDR3 contains 16 residues. The germline CDR1 and CDR2 sequences are SGHRS and YFSETQ. V shed 0 bases and J 1 base; nucleotides not matched to a gene: 4. This chain uses TRBV5-1 with TRBJ1-1, with TRBD1 matching over 9 bases. The TCR comes from a human donor in good health. This CDR3 reads CASSLEGDRENTEAFF. Written as DNA, the CDR3 is TGCGCCAGCAGCTTGGAGGGGGACAGGGAGAACACTGAAGCTTTCTTT.